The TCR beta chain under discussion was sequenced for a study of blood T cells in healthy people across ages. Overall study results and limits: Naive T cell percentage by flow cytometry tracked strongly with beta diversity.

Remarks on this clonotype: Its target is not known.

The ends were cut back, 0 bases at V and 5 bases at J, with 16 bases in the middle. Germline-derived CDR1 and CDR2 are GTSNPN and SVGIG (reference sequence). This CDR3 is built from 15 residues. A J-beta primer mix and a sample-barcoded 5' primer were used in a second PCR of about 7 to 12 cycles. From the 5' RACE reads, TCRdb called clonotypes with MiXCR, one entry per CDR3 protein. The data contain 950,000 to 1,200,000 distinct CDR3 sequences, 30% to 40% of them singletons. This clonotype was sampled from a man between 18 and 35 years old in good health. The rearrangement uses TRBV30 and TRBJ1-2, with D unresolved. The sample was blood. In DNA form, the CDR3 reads TGTGCCTGGAGTGTAAAGTCCACAGAAAAATATGGCTACACCTTC. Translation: CAWSVKSTEKYGYTF.